These 20 T cell receptor beta chains came from one sample sequenced in a study of cytomegalovirus exposure and HLA in healthy donors. The PCR had 60 Vbeta and 13 Jbeta primers. Using immunoSEQ multiplex PCR, the repertoire was profiled, and TCRdb retains in-frame clones only, with some absent. The profile shows some 110,000 clones, more than 60% of them singletons. The material sequenced was PBMCs. The receptors originated from a woman aged 40 to 55 in good health and CMV-seropositive.

The V and J genes are TRBV30 and TRBJ1-4, with 12 bases identical to TRBD1. Germline V CDR1 and CDR2: GTSNPN, SVGIG (reference sequence). CDR3 length equals 12 residues. Trimming removed 5 bases from V and 8 bases from J; junction bases left unmatched: 0. In DNA, the CDR3 is TGTGCCTGGGGGACAGGGGGCGAAAAACTGTTTTTT. Translating gives CAWGTGGEKLFF.

This chain links TRBV27 with TRBJ2-7; weak D call: TRBD2 (5 bases). Per the germline V gene, CDR1 is MNHEY and CDR2 is SMNVEV (reference sequence). This CDR3 spans 14 amino acids. V was pared by 2 bases and J by 6 bases, with 14 bases between. CDR3 sequence reads: CASSLKGVPFEQYF. CDR3 bases: TGTGCCAGCAGTTTAAAGGGAGTGCCATTCGAGCAGTACTTC.

V gene TRBV12-5 combines with J gene TRBJ2-3; 13 nucleotides line up with TRBD2. The CDR3 runs 19 residues. Trimming removed 0 bases from V and 0 bases from J; junction bases left unmatched: 6. CDR1 is LGHNT and CDR2 is FRNRAP in the germline V gene. CDR3 in DNA: TGTGCTAGTGGTTTGGTACCGGGACTAGCGGGGAGTAGCACAGATACGCAGTATTTT. Translating gives CASGLVPGLAGSSTDTQYF.

The genes are TRBV5-1 and TRBJ2-3; 7 bases map to TRBD1. CDR1 is SGHRS and CDR2 is YFSETQ in the germline V gene. The CDR3 spans 15 residues. The V and J ends lost 2 bases and 2 bases, in that order; junction bases with no gene match: 5. The CDR3 nucleotides read TGCGCCAGCAGCTTCCTCGACAGGGACACAGATACGCAGTATTTT. Protein sequence: CASSFLDRDTDTQYF.

This clone was seen a handful of times. The rearrangement links TRBV6-1 to TRBJ2-5; D is possibly TRBD2 (6 bases). CDR1 and CDR2 (germline): MNHNS, SASEGT. V was cut by 2 bases and J by 5 bases, with 12 bases left in between. The CDR3 runs 14 residues. The CDR3 DNA sequence: TGTGCCAGCAGTGAAACTCGGAGGGAGGAGACCCAGTACTTC. Translating it yields CASSETRREETQYF.

This chain uses TRBV5-1 with TRBJ2-5; 9 bases match TRBD2. V was pared by 5 bases and J by 1 base, with 3 bases of the junction left unmatched. CDR1 is SGHRS and CDR2 is YFSETQ in the germline V gene. The CDR3 has 14 amino acids. The DNA of the CDR3 is TGCGCCAGCAGTAATAGCGGGAGCCAAGAGACCCAGTACTTC. Its protein product is CASSNSGSQETQYF.

This clone ranks as medium-sized. The V gene is TRBV15, the J gene TRBJ2-5; D is possibly TRBD2 (5 bases). With 4 bases removed from V and 3 bases from J, the gap between germline ends came to 15 bases. CDR1 LNHNV and CDR2 YYDKDF come from the germline V gene (reference sequence). The CDR3 totals 15 residues. The CDR3 here is CATSTPDSPEETQYF. The CDR3 nucleotides read TGTGCCACCAGCACTCCGGACTCCCCTGAAGAGACCCAGTACTTC.

This chain uses TRBV2 with TRBJ2-1, with 13 bases that match TRBD2. With V trimmed by 8 bases and J by 0 bases, 7 bases remained unmatched. Per the germline V gene, CDR1 is SNHLY and CDR2 is FYNNEI. This CDR3 contains 17 residues. CDR3 DNA sequence: TGTGCCAGCCGCGGACTAGCGGGAGTGAGCTCCTACAATGAGCAGTTCTTC. Protein: CASRGLAGVSSYNEQFF.

The rearrangement links TRBV28 to TRBJ2-5; 15 bases agree with TRBD2. Per the germline V gene, CDR1 is MDHEN and CDR2 is SYDVKM. There are 15 residues in the CDR3. V lost 5 bases and J lost 4; bases outside the gene matches: 2. DNA for the CDR3: TGTGCCAGCAGTAGGACTAGCGGGAGGGGAGAGACCCAGTACTTC. This translates into CASSRTSGRGETQYF.

The rearrangement links TRBV11-2 to TRBJ1-5; D is unresolved. V was shortened by 0 bases and J by 7 bases, with 10 bases between the two germline ends. This CDR3 has 14 amino acids. CDR1 SGHAT and CDR2 FQNNGV come from the germline V gene. The CDR3 DNA reads as TGTGCCAGCAGCTTAGATATCGCGGGACAGCCCCAGCATTTT. This translates into CASSLDIAGQPQHF.

The V gene is TRBV10-2, the J gene TRBJ2-7; a possible D gene is TRBD2 (6 bases). CDR3 length equals 12 residues. Looked up from germline, CDR1 is WSHSY and CDR2 is SAAADI. Between the trimmed V and J ends, which lost 5 bases and 6 bases, there was a span of 11 bases. CDR3 DNA: TGCGCCAGCAGTCGGGACTTACCCGAGCAGTACTTC. It encodes CASSRDLPEQYF.

The rearrangement links TRBV29-1 to TRBJ1-1; 10 bases fit TRBD1. This CDR3 is 18 amino acids long. CDR1 is SQVTM, CDR2 ANQGSEA, per germline. V lost 6 bases to trimming and J lost 6 bases; unmatched junction nucleotides: 22. In DNA, the CDR3 is TGCAGCGTAGCATCGGTCGGGACAGGGGTATGGGTAGTAGCTGAAGCTTTCTTT. The encoded protein is CSVASVGTGVWVVAEAFF.

This clone was detected a few times. This rearrangement joins TRBV11-3 to TRBJ2-7; no clear D. The V end lost 6 bases, the J end lost 0 bases, and 9 bases lay between the germline ends. The CDR3 has 13 amino acids. The germline V gene encodes CDR1 SGHNT and CDR2 YENEEA. CDR3 sequence reads: CASRSKSSYEQYF. The CDR3, as DNA: TGTGCCAGCAGGAGTAAAAGCTCCTACGAGCAGTACTTC. Combining the CDR3 with reference TRBV11-3 and TRBJ2-7 gives the whole variable domain EAGVVQSPRYKIIEKKQPVAFWCNPISGHNTLYWYLQNLGQGPELLIRYENEEAVDDSQLPKDRFSAERLKGVDSTLKIQPAELGDSAVYLCASRSKSSYEQYFGPGTRLTVT.

The rearrangement uses TRBV19 and TRBJ2-5; 7 bases align to TRBD1. This CDR3 has 14 residues. CDR1 LNHDA and CDR2 SQIVND come from the germline V gene (reference sequence). V was clipped by 4 bases and J by 4 bases; unmatched bases: 6. This chain's CDR3 is CASSRTGVVETQYF. In DNA form, the CDR3 reads TGTGCCAGTAGTAGAACAGGGGTGGTAGAGACCCAGTACTTC.

This clone showed up just once. The chain is built from TRBV29-1 and TRBJ2-3; TRBD1 agrees at 12 bases. In germline, CDR1 is SQVTM, CDR2 ANQGSEA. CDR3 length: 14 residues. V lost 6 bases and J lost 8; bases outside the gene matches: 9. This chain's CDR3 is CSVQNGTGGRTQYF. In DNA form, the CDR3 reads TGCAGCGTGCAAAACGGGACAGGGGGCCGTACGCAGTATTTT.

The V call is TRBV7-9, the J call TRBJ1-4, with 8 bases fitting TRBD1. Germline V lookup: CDR1 SEHNR, CDR2 FQNEAQ (reference sequence). The length of the CDR3 is 15 residues. J was trimmed by 5 bases and V by 5 bases; bases with no gene match: 7. This CDR3 is CASSPGTGGNEKLFF. CDR3 coding DNA: TGTGCCAGCAGCCCGGGGACAGGCGGGAATGAAAAACTGTTTTTT.

V usage is TRBV7-2 and J usage is TRBJ2-3, with D unresolved. V lost 1 base, J lost 4 bases, and 9 bases lay in between. The germline V gene encodes CDR1 SGHTA and CDR2 FQGNSA. The CDR3 covers 14 residues. The CDR3 DNA follows: TGTGCCAGCAGCTTAGGGCTGGGCCCAGATACGCAGTATTTT. Amino acids: CASSLGLGPDTQYF.

This clone was seen a handful of times. The chain is built from TRBV2 and TRBJ1-2, with 8 bases that match TRBD1. The CDR3 consists of 14 residues. V lost 7 bases to trimming and J lost 7 bases; unmatched junction nucleotides: 11. From germline, CDR1 is SNHLY and CDR2 FYNNEI. In DNA, the CDR3 is TGTGCCAGCACTCTAGGACAGGGAAGAATTGGCTACACCTTC. Residues: CASTLGQGRIGYTF. Looking up the rest from reference TRBV2 and TRBJ1-2 gives the full variable domain: EPEVTQTPSHQVTQMGQEVILRCVPISNHLYFYWYRQILGQKVEFLVSFYNNEISEKSEIFDDQFSVERPDGSNFTLKIRSTKLEDSAMYFCASTLGQGRIGYTFGSGTRLTVV.

The chain employs TRBV19 and TRBJ2-1; TRBD2 agrees at 8 bases. After removal of 2 bases from V and 5 bases from J, the junction contained 5 bases not matched to a gene. Per the germline V gene, CDR1 is LNHDA and CDR2 is SQIVND (reference sequence). This CDR3 is built from 15 residues. The CDR3 nucleotides are TGTGCCAGTAGTATAATGGCTAGCGGGCACAATGAGCAGTTCTTC. Its protein is CASSIMASGHNEQFF. The full variable domain, in which reference TRBV19 and TRBJ2-1 provide the parts outside the CDR3, is DGGITQSPKYLFRKEGQNVTLSCEQNLNHDAMYWYRQDPGQGLRLIYYSQIVNDFQKGDIAEGYSVSREKKESFPLTVTSAQKNPTAFYLCASSIMASGHNEQFFGPGTRLTVL.

The V and J genes are TRBV19 and TRBJ1-4; D unresolved. The V and J ends lost 3 bases and 4 bases respectively, with 9 bases between them. This CDR3 has 14 residues. The germline V gene has CDR1 LNHDA and CDR2 SQIVND (reference sequence). The CDR3 sequence is CASSIFSGNEKLFF. The CDR3 region has the DNA TGTGCCAGTAGTATCTTCTCGGGTAATGAAAAACTGTTTTTT.